The sample holds a few counts of the clone carrying this TCR beta chain. What it recognizes is unknown. The data belong to a study of OX40 agonist ivuxolimab in advanced cancers. Study overall: Of mixed ages from about 23 to 85 and averaging about 60 years, the group was around 78% male. Findings and caveats of the study: Normalized T-cell clonal expansion was also low in a subset of nonresponders.

Some clones are missing from TCRdb's copy, which holds only in-frame ones; the method was immunoSEQ multiplex PCR. The sample carries 55,000 to 60,000 clones, roughly 77% recorded once. The CDR3 runs 11 residues. Trimming removed 6 bases at V and 7 bases at J, with 10 bases between. Germline-derived CDR1 and CDR2 are SGHRS and YFSETQ. The rearrangement uses TRBV5-1 and TRBJ1-1; D gene ambiguous. The source was CD4+ or CD8+ T cells sorted from blood, collected in a trial of the OX40 agonist ivuxolimab. The receptor was derived from an adult with an advanced solid tumor such as melanoma, head and neck, liver or kidney cancer. CDR3 sequence (DNA): TGCGCCAGCACCCTGGGTAGTGAAGCTTTCTTT. Translation gives CASTLGSEAFF. Using reference TRBV5-1 and TRBJ1-1 for the parts outside the CDR3, the full variable domain is KAGVTQTPRYLIKTRGQQVTLSCSPISGHRSVSWYQQTPGQGLQFLFEYFSETQRNKGNFPGRFSGRQFSNSRSEMNVSTLELGDSALYLCASTLGSEAFFGQGTRLTVV.